The TCR beta chain described here comes from a study of blood T cell repertoires in COVID-19. Study summary: Sites in the United States, Italy and Spain provided acute and convalescent COVID-19 samples.

The Seattle site enrolled patients during active infection and followed them longitudinally. V shed 0 bases and J 0 bases; nucleotides not matched to a gene: 0. The germline V gene has CDR1 SGDLS and CDR2 YYNGEE. The CDR3 covers 14 residues. Produced via immunoSEQ multiplex PCR; TCRdb's table is partial and in-frame only. The sample holds around 70,000 clones, roughly 80% seen once. The specimen sequenced was peripheral blood. The receptor comes from a man in his fifties or sixties with COVID-19, enrolled during active disease. The chain uses TRBV9 and TRBJ2-7; 7 nucleotides agree with TRBD2. The CDR3 DNA reads as TGTGCCAGCAGCGTAGGCGGGAGCTCCTACGAGCAGTACTTC. Its translation: CASSVGGSSYEQYF.